The T cell receptor beta chain under discussion was sequenced for a study of CD8+ T cells in alopecia areata. Study in general: Treatment of the treated patients consisted of oral tofacitinib, 5 to 10 mg twice daily.

The treatment was: oral pan-JAK inhibitor, 5-10 mg twice daily. Lesional scalp punch biopsies and peripheral blood were collected from alopecia areata patients. With respect to this clone: What it binds is unknown.

RNA was isolated and reverse transcribed to cDNA, the sequencing template. The protocol was immunoSEQ multiplex PCR, while the TCRdb copy is restricted to in-frame clones and leaves out a portion. Found here are roughly 250,000 clones, roughly 63% of them singletons; the top ten hold roughly 0.88%. Broader study findings: It was observed that many expanded lesional clones persisted in scalp and blood during tofacitinib. Across lesional scalp, and particularly alopecia totalis/universalis, clonality surpassed that of normal scalp.

The TCR comes from a human donor with alopecia areata. Sequenced here: CD4+ T cells sorted from blood, sampled at week 52, from a patient treated with tofacitinib.

For the CDR3, the DNA is TGTGCCAGCAGCTTAGGCCTGGACAGTAATGAGCAGTTCTTC. Protein sequence: CASSLGLDSNEQFF. The chain joins TRBV7-9 to TRBJ2-1, with a weak D call TRBD1 (6 bases). CDR3 length: 14 residues. Germline CDR1 reads SEHNR; CDR2 reads FQNEAQ (reference sequence). V was cut by 1 base and J by 7 bases, with 11 bases left in between.